This T cell receptor beta chain is drawn from a study of shared clonotypes between healthy human individuals. Germline V gene data show CDR1 as GTSNPN and CDR2 as SVGIG (reference sequence). The CDR3 sequence is 13 residues long. Trimming shortened V by 0 bases and J by 7 bases, and 10 bases separated the two germline ends. Notes on this clone: The sample carries other DNA sequences with the same CDR3.

Negatively enriched CD4+ T cells were divided by CD45RA into naive and memory. Genomic DNA (from each subset) was split evenly across several immunoSEQ plates. Per the original data handling: Filtering differed for immunoSEQ, which gave only junction sequences without quality scores. Assay used: immunoSEQ multiplex PCR; TCRdb lists only in-frame clones, some missing. The V and J calls and clone size come from that table; D and trimming were worked out from the DNA. The table lists 2 million to 2.5 million clones, about nine tenths of them singletons. The V call is TRBV30, the J call TRBJ2-1; D uncertain. The sample was naive CD4+ T cells from PBMCs. Subset described: CD45RA+ positively selected. The sequence derives from a man between 18 and 35 years old in good health. Some clones in this sample may be carry-over from other donors' samples. DNA of the CDR3: TGTGCCTGGAGTGTCCTCTCTGGGAATGAGCAGTTCTTC. Amino acid sequence: CAWSVLSGNEQFF.